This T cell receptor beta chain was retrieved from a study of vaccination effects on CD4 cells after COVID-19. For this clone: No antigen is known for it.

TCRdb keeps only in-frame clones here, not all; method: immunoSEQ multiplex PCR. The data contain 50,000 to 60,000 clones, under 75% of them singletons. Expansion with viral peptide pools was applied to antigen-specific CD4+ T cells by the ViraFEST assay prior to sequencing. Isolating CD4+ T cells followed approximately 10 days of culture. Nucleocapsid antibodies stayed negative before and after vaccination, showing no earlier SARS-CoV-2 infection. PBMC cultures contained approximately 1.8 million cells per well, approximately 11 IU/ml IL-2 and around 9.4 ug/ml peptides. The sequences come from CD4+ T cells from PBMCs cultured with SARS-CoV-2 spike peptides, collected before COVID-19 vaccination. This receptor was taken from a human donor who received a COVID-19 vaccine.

CDR3 in amino acids: CASSVRGLLSSGANVLTF. CDR3 coding DNA: TGTGCCAGCAGCGTAAGGGGGCTCCTTAGTTCTGGGGCCAACGTCCTGACTTTC. The chain has TRBV9 and TRBJ2-6, with TRBD1 matching 7 bases. The CDR3 loop spans 18 amino acids. V lost 1 base and J lost 1; bases outside the gene matches: 8. Looked up from germline, CDR1 is SGDLS and CDR2 is YYNGEE.